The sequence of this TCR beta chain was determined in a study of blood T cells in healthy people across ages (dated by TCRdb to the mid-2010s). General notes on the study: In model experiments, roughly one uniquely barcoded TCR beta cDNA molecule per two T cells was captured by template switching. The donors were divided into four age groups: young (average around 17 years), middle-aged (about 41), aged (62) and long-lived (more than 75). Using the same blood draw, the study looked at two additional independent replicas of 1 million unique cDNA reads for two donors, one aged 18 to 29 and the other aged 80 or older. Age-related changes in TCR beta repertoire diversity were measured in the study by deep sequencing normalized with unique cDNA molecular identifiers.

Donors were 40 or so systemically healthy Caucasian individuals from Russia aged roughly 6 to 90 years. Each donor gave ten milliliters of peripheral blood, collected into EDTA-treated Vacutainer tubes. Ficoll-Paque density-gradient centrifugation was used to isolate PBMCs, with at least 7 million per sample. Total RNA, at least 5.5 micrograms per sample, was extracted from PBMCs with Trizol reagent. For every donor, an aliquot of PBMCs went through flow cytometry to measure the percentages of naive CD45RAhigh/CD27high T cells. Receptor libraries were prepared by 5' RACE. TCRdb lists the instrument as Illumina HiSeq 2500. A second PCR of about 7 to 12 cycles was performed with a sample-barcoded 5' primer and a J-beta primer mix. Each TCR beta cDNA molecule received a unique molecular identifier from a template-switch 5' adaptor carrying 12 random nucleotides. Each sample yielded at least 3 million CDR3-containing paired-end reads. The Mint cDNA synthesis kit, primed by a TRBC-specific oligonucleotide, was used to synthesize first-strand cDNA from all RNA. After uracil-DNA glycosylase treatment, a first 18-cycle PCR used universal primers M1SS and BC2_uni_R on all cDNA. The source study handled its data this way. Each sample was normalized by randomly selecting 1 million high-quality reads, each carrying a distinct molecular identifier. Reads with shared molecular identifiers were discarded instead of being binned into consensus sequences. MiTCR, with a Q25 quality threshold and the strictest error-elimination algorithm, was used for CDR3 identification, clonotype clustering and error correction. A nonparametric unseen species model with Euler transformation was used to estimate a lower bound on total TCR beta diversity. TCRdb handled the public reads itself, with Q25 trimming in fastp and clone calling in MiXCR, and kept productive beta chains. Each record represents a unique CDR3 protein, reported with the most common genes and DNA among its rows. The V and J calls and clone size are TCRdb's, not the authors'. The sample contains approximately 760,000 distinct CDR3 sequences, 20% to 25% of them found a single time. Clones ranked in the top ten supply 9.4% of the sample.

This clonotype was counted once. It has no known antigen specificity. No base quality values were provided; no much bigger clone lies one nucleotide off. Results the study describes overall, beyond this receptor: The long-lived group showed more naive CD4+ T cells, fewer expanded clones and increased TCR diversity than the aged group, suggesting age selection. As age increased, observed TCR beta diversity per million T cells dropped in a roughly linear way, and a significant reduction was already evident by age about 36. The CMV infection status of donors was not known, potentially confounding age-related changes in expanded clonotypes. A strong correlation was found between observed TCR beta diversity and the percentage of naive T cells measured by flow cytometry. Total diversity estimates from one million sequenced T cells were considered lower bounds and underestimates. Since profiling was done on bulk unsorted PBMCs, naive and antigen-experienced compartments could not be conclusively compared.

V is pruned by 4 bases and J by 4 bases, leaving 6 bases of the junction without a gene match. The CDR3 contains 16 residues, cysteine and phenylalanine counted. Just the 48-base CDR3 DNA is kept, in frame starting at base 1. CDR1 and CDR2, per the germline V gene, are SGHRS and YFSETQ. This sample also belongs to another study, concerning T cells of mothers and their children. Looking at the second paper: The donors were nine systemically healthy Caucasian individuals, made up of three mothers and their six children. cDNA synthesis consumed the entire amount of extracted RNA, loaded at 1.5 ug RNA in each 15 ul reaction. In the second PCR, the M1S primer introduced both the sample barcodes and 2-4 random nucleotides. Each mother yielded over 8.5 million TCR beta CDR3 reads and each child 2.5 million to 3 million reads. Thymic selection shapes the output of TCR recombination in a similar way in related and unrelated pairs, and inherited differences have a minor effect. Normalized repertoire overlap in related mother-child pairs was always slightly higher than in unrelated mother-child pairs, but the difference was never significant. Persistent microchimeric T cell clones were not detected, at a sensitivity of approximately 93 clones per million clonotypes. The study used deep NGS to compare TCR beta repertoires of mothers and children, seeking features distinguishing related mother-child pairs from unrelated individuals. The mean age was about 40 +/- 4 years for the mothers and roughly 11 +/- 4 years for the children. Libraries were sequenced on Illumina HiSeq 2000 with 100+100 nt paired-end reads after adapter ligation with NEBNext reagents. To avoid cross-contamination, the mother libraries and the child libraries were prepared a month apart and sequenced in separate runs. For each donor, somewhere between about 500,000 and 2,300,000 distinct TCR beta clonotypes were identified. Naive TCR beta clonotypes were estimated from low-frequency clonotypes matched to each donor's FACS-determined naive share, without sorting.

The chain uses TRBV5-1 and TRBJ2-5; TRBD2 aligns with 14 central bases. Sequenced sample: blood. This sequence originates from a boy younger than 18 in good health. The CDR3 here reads CASSMGLAGERETQYF. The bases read TGCGCCAGCAGCATGGGACTAGCGGGAGAAAGAGAGACCCAGTACTTC.